Below, 28 T cell receptor beta chains from the same sample are listed, as sequenced in a study of identical twins. TCRdb processed the 5' RACE reads anew with MiXCR; each CDR3 protein has one entry. This repertoire shows around 240,000 distinct CDR3 sequences, roughly a tenth found once; its top ten account for over 8%. Input material: memory T cells sorted from blood. All receptors come from a man aged 50 or older in good health.

At least ten counts were recorded for this clonotype. The chain is built from TRBV6-1 and TRBJ1-4; maybe TRBD1 (6 bases). The CDR3 has 15 amino acids. The V gene lost 5 bases and the J gene lost 4 bases, with 14 bases spanning the gap. Per germline, CDR1 MNHNS and CDR2 SASEGT. The CDR3 protein is CASSKVQGINEKLFF. CDR3 bases: TGTGCCAGCAGTAAAGTCCAGGGGATTAATGAAAAACTGTTTTTT.

This clonotype has only a few counts. The rearrangement links TRBV5-1 to TRBJ2-5; possibly TRBD2 for D (5 bases). The V end lost 0 bases, the J end lost 3 bases, and 18 bases lay between the germline ends. Germline CDR1 SGHRS, CDR2 YFSETQ. The CDR3 is 17 residues long. This chain's CDR3 is CASSLVDSGNVEETQYF. CDR3 bases: TGCGCCAGCAGCTTGGTTGACTCCGGGAATGTCGAAGAGACCCAGTACTTC.

The chain recombines TRBV4-2 with TRBJ1-2, with 10 bases lining up with TRBD1. The CDR3 totals 15 residues. The germline gives CDR1 LGHNA, CDR2 YNFKEQ. The V gene end was trimmed by 4 bases and the J gene end by 7 bases; junction bases not matched to a gene: 9. The CDR3 region has the DNA TGTGCCAGCAGCCCTGACAGGGGGCGCCCCGGTGGCTACACCTTC. Its protein product is CASSPDRGRPGGYTF.

This clonotype was picked up many times. The V gene is TRBV11-2, the J gene TRBJ1-5; D is unclear. V was cut by 6 bases and J by 2 bases, with 11 bases left in between. Germline loops: CDR1 SGHAT, CDR2 FQNNGV. CDR3 length equals 14 residues. The CDR3 is CASSSTDGNQPQHF. The CDR3, as DNA: TGTGCCAGCAGTTCCACAGACGGCAATCAGCCCCAGCATTTT. Together with reference TRBV11-2 and TRBJ1-5, the CDR3 gives the full variable domain: EAGVAQSPRYKIIEKRQSVAFWCNPISGHATLYWYQQILGQGPKLLIQFQNNGVVDDSQLPKDRFSAERLKGVDSTLKIQPAKLEDSAVYLCASSSTDGNQPQHFGDGTRLSIL.

This clonotype showed up just a few times. The rearrangement links TRBV7-8 to TRBJ2-5; 7 bases fit TRBD2. This CDR3 region has 15 residues. V dropped 0 bases and J dropped 4; count of bases not matched to a gene: 5. Germline loops: CDR1 SGHVS, CDR2 FQNEAQ. The CDR3 spells CASSLAGGGLETQYF. The CDR3 DNA is TGTGCCAGCAGCTTAGCGGGGGGGGGTCTAGAGACCCAGTACTTC.

This clonotype was counted many times. The V and J genes are TRBV5-5 and TRBJ2-7; D is unresolved. Germline CDR1 is SGHKS and CDR2 is YYEKEE (reference sequence). Trimming stripped 4 bases from V and 3 bases from J, with 8 bases between. CDR3 length equals 12 residues. CDR3 sequence: CASSQEFYEQYF. The DNA for the CDR3 is TGTGCCAGCAGCCAAGAGTTCTACGAGCAGTACTTC. The full variable domain, in which reference TRBV5-5 and TRBJ2-7 provide the parts outside the CDR3, is DAGVTQSPTHLIKTRGQQVTLRCSPISGHKSVSWYQQVLGQGPQFIFQYYEKEERGRGNFPDRFSARQFPNYSSELNVNALLLGDSALYLCASSQEFYEQYFGPGTRLTVT.

This clonotype showed up many times. This chain connects TRBV7-3 to TRBJ2-3, with TRBD2 identical over 9 bases. There are 15 residues in the CDR3. Trimming took 1 base from V and 4 from J; bases not matched to a gene: 3. Germline CDR1 SGHTA, CDR2 FQGTGA. The CDR3 here is CASSLISGRPDTQYF. The CDR3 nucleotides are TGTGCCAGCAGCTTAATAAGCGGGAGGCCAGATACGCAGTATTTT. Filled out from reference TRBV7-3 and TRBJ2-3, the complete variable domain reads GAGVSQTPSNKVTEKGKYVELRCDPISGHTALYWYRQSLGQGPEFLIYFQGTGAADDSGLPNDRFFAVRPEGSVSTLKIQRTERGDSAVYLCASSLISGRPDTQYFGPGTRLTVL.

The DNA of the CDR3 is TGTGCCACCAGCAGAGACTTGCTGGGCACAGATACGCAGTATTTT. Encoded protein: CATSRDLLGTDTQYF. This chain links TRBV15 with TRBJ2-3; D gene unclear. Trimming removed 0 bases at V and 1 base at J, with 8 bases between. CDR1 is LNHNV and CDR2 is YYDKDF in the germline V gene (reference sequence). The CDR3 contains 15 residues.

In its sample, this clonotype was seen many times. V gene TRBV29-1 combines with J gene TRBJ2-1, with 11 positions matching TRBD2. The CDR3 covers 15 residues. Germline CDR1 and CDR2: SQVTM and ANQGSEA. Unmatched junction bases numbered 2, after V lost 0 bases and J lost 4 bases. The CDR3 bases are TGCAGCGTTGAAGATAGCGGGGGGGGATACAATGAGCAGTTCTTC. Amino acid sequence: CSVEDSGGGYNEQFF.

There are many counts of this clonotype. This chain joins TRBV25-1 and TRBJ2-7, with D uncertain. V lost 8 bases, J lost 3 bases, and 14 bases lay in between. This CDR3 region has 13 residues. Germline CDR1 MGHDK, CDR2 SYGVNS. The CDR3 is CASGDIRSYEQYF. The DNA of the CDR3 is TGTGCCAGCGGAGACATAAGAAGCTACGAGCAGTACTTC.

This clonotype was counted a few times. The rearrangement uses TRBV10-3 and TRBJ2-2, with D maybe TRBD1 (5 bases). V was cut by 0 bases and J by 6 bases, with 20 bases left in between. The CDR3 extends over 18 amino acids. From germline, CDR1 is ENHRY and CDR2 SYGVKD. CDR3 sequence (DNA): TGTGCCATCAGTGAGTCTATCCTGGGGCAGGGAAGGTCCGGGGAGCTGTTTTTT. It is translated as CAISESILGQGRSGELFF.

At least ten counts were recorded for this clonotype. This chain links TRBV6-7 with TRBJ1-5, with TRBD1 matching 10 bases. TRBV6-7 is treated as an ORF (open reading frame) with a function not yet certain. V lost 5 bases to trimming and J lost 6 bases; unmatched junction nucleotides: 13. CDR3 length: 17 amino acids. The CDR3 is CASSVDLKDRGSQPQHF. The CDR3 coding sequence is TGTGCCAGCAGTGTCGACCTAAAGGACAGGGGGAGTCAGCCCCAGCATTTT.

V usage is TRBV3-1 and J usage is TRBJ1-1; D gene unclear. The CDR3 covers 14 residues. V dropped 1 base and J dropped 4 bases, with 10 bases sitting between them. CDR1 and CDR2 (germline): LGHDT, YNNKEL (reference sequence). The CDR3 DNA follows: TGTGCCAGCAGCCAAGGTAATGGGGTCACTGAAGCTTTCTTT. This encodes CASSQGNGVTEAFF.

Ten or more counts support this clonotype. The V and J genes are TRBV30 and TRBJ1-2, with no clear D. CDR3 length: 13 amino acids. Germline V gene lookup returns CDR1 GTSNPN and CDR2 SVGIG (reference sequence). V lost 0 bases, J lost 3 bases, and 8 bases lay in between. The DNA for the CDR3 is TGTGCCTGGAGTGTACAACAGCACTATGGCTACACCTTC. It specifies CAWSVQQHYGYTF. The variable domain in full, completed from reference TRBV30 and TRBJ1-2, reads SQTIHQWPATLVQPVGSPLSLECTVEGTSNPNLYWYRQAAGRGLQLLFYSVGIGQISSEVPQNLSASRPQDRQFILSSKKLLLSDSGFYLCAWSVQQHYGYTFGSGTRLTVV.

This clonotype was detected many times. V and J are TRBV20-1 and TRBJ2-1, with 14 bases matching TRBD2. Losses at the gene ends were 0 bases for V and 10 bases for J; bases not matched to a gene: 5. This CDR3 spans 15 amino acids. Per germline, CDR1 DFQATT and CDR2 SNEGSKA (reference sequence). CDR3 in amino acids: CSAREGLAGVREQFF. The CDR3 DNA sequence: TGCAGTGCTAGAGAGGGACTAGCGGGAGTTAGAGAGCAGTTCTTC.

The rearrangement links TRBV4-2 to TRBJ2-3; D tentatively reads TRBD1 or TRBD2 (5 bases each). V lost 3 bases, J lost 6 bases, and 13 bases lay in between. The CDR3 runs to 14 residues. The V gene's germline CDR1 is LGHNA and CDR2 YNFKEQ. The DNA for the CDR3 is TGTGCCAGCAGCCAGGGGGTGAATTTTGATACGCAGTATTTT. Protein sequence: CASSQGVNFDTQYF.

This clonotype was counted at least ten times. The rearrangement uses TRBV5-1 and TRBJ1-4; D unresolved. This CDR3 is 16 amino acids long. Trimming shortened V by 0 bases and J by 4 bases, and 13 bases separated the two germline ends. Germline CDR1 SGHRS, CDR2 YFSETQ. DNA of the CDR3: TGCGCCAGCAGCTTGGCCGCTCTAGCCGTTAATGAAAAACTGTTTTTT. Its protein product is CASSLAALAVNEKLFF.

This clonotype was observed at least ten times. Germline is not matched at one junction end, which may reflect a read error. The V call is TRBV20-1, the J call TRBJ2-7; 10 bases fit TRBD2. The CDR3 is 13 amino acids. Germline CDR1 reads DFQATT; CDR2 reads SNEGSKA (reference sequence). CDR3: CSPSGSPSYEQYF. The CDR3 coding sequence is TGCAGTCCTAGCGGGAGTCCCTCCTACGAGCAGTACTTC.

The rearrangement links TRBV29-1 to TRBJ2-6; D might be TRBD1 (5 bases). Germline CDR1 and CDR2: SQVTM and ANQGSEA. With 3 bases removed from V and 4 bases from J, the gap between germline ends came to 13 bases. The CDR3 runs 15 residues. The CDR3 sequence is CSVDQGSRGANVLTF. The CDR3, as DNA: TGCAGCGTTGATCAGGGAAGCCGGGGGGCCAACGTCCTGACTTTC.

In this sample, this clonotype turned up a few times. The chain employs TRBV29-1 and TRBJ2-7; TRBD2 might be the D (5 bases). V lost 4 bases and J lost 5, with 15 bases in between. Germline V gives CDR1 SQVTM, CDR2 ANQGSEA. The CDR3 has 13 residues. The CDR3 loop reads CSVAGLGFNEQYF. The CDR3 DNA reads as TGCAGCGTTGCTGGACTGGGGTTCAACGAGCAGTACTTC.

The genes are TRBV7-8 and TRBJ2-4, with D perhaps TRBD1 or TRBD2 (6 bases each). V was trimmed by 5 bases and J by 4 bases, leaving 12 bases between them. The CDR3 has 14 amino acids. Per the germline V gene, CDR1 is SGHVS and CDR2 is FQNEAQ. The chain's CDR3 is CASSPRGRKNIQYF. CDR3 nucleotide sequence: TGTGCCAGCAGCCCTAGGGGGAGGAAAAACATTCAGTACTTC.

This clonotype was counted between two and nine times. The chain joins TRBV20-1 to TRBJ2-4; weak D call: TRBD1 (5 bases). Germline CDR1 reads DFQATT; CDR2 reads SNEGSKA (reference sequence). There are 16 residues in the CDR3. Trimming took 6 bases from V and 0 from J, leaving 18 bases between them. The CDR3 sequence is CSARSGPILAKNIQYF. CDR3 sequence (DNA): TGCAGTGCCAGGTCAGGGCCTATCTTAGCCAAAAACATTCAGTACTTC.

The chain recombines TRBV15 with TRBJ1-1, with D perhaps TRBD1 (5 bases). Trimming cost V 0 bases and J 2 bases, with 28 bases left between them. The CDR3 runs to 21 residues. Germline V lookup: CDR1 LNHNV, CDR2 YYDKDF (reference sequence). The CDR3 DNA follows: TGTGCCACCAGCAGAGATCTGGGGGGGATAGGGACCTCGGGGGGTAACACTGAAGCTTTCTTT. Its translation is CATSRDLGGIGTSGGNTEAFF. Supplemented by reference TRBV15 and TRBJ1-1, the full variable domain reads DAMVIQNPRYQVTQFGKPVTLSCSQTLNHNVMYWYQQKSSQAPKLLFHYYDKDFNNEADTPDNFQSRRPNTSFCFLDIRSPGLGDTAMYLCATSRDLGGIGTSGGNTEAFFGQGTRLTVV.

This clonotype has more than one count but fewer than ten. The genes are TRBV29-1 and TRBJ2-1; D might be TRBD1 (5 bases). V dropped 4 bases and J dropped 7 bases, with 11 bases sitting between them. Looked up from germline, CDR1 is SQVTM and CDR2 is ANQGSEA. This CDR3 is built from 12 residues. CDR3 loop: CSVARAENEQFF. The CDR3 region has the DNA TGCAGCGTTGCCAGGGCAGAGAATGAGCAGTTCTTC.

J is TRBJ2-7 and V is TRBV6-6, with D unclear. Germline V gene lookup returns CDR1 MNHNY and CDR2 SVGAGI (reference sequence). There are 12 residues in the CDR3. V was cut by 2 bases and J by 5 bases, with 7 bases left in between. The DNA for the CDR3 is TGTGCCAGCAGTTACCCCCCTCACGAGCAGTACTTC. This sequence encodes CASSYPPHEQYF.

Ten or more counts support this clonotype. This chain links TRBV20-1 with TRBJ2-1; no clear D. The germline V gene encodes CDR1 DFQATT and CDR2 SNEGSKA (reference sequence). The CDR3 length is 14 residues. The V end was cut by 6 bases, the J end by 5 bases, with 17 bases between. The CDR3 is CSASKGNLNNEQFF. In DNA form, the CDR3 reads TGCAGTGCGAGCAAGGGTAACCTCAACAATGAGCAGTTCTTC.

This clonotype was picked up many times. The rearrangement joins TRBV3-1 to TRBJ1-6; D unclear. The CDR3 consists of 16 residues. Trimming stripped 2 bases from V and 11 bases from J, with 19 bases between. The germline V gene has CDR1 LGHDT and CDR2 YNNKEL (reference sequence). CDR3 region: CASSQTAAVMRAPLHF. CDR3 coding DNA: TGTGCCAGCAGCCAAACCGCGGCCGTCATGAGGGCACCCCTCCACTTT. The variable domain in full, completed from reference TRBV3-1 and TRBJ1-6, reads DTAVSQTPKYLVTQMGNDKSIKCEQNLGHDTMYWYKQDSKKFLKIMFSYNNKELIINETVPNRFSPKSPDKAHLNLHINSLELGDSAVYFCASSQTAAVMRAPLHFGNGTRLTVT.

This clonotype was seen ten or more times. The chain joins TRBV27 to TRBJ1-1; D may be TRBD1 (5 bases). V lost 5 bases and J 5 bases, leaving 18 bases between the germline ends. Germline CDR1 MNHEY, CDR2 SMNVEV (reference sequence). This CDR3 is 15 amino acids long. CDR3 nucleotides: TGTGCCAGCAGTCCTTCCAGGGTAGTTCGGACTGAAGCTTTCTTT. Encoded protein: CASSPSRVVRTEAFF.